The clone carrying this T cell receptor (beta chain) was seen many times. Per the germline V gene, CDR1 is MGHRA and CDR2 is YSYEKL. Trimming removed 4 bases from V and 7 bases from J, with 10 bases in between. This CDR3 is 13 amino acids long. This sample is drawn from a study of T cells in Graves' hyperthyroidism and ophthalmopathy. Amplified TCR beta CDR3 regions came from RNA transcripts. The TCR CDR3 first-round RT-PCR relied on the HTBI primer set. MiXCR, run by TCRdb on the multiplex PCR reads, gives a single entry per CDR3 protein. Found here are 700,000 to 950,000 distinct CDR3 sequences, roughly a third of them singletons; the top ten hold less than 35%.

The chain uses TRBV4-1 and TRBJ2-2; tentatively, D is TRBD2 (5 bases). Sequenced material: blood. The clonotype originates from a woman aged 40 to 50 with Graves' hyperthyroidism. CDR3 in amino acids: CASSPEGDGELFF. CDR3 sequence (DNA): TGCGCCAGCAGCCCCGAGGGTGACGGGGAGCTGTTTTTT.